This T cell receptor beta chain was sequenced during a study of blood T cells in healthy people across ages. The V gene's germline CDR1 is SEHNR and CDR2 FQNEAQ (reference sequence). The CDR3 loop spans 18 amino acids. Sample donors were healthy Caucasian individuals that came from Russia, aged about 6 to 95. At least 6 micrograms of total RNA were extracted per sample. A sample-barcoded 5' primer and a J-beta primer mix were used in a second PCR of about 7 to 12 cycles. TCRdb re-called the 5' RACE reads through MiXCR, storing one row per CDR3 protein. The sample contains about 1.6 million distinct CDR3 sequences, 30% to 35% of which appear only once.

The chain employs TRBV7-9 and TRBJ2-4, with D perhaps assigned TRBD1 or TRBD2 (6 bases each). The J call may be mistaken, given a closer DNA end match to TRBJ2-7. Sequencing was done on a sample of blood. The receptor was derived from a woman aged 25 to 45 in good health. The CDR3 DNA follows: TGTGCCAGCAGCTTAGGGGGTGGGGGGCGGCTAGCCCTATACGAGCAGTACTTC. Protein sequence: CASSLGGGGRLALYEQYF.